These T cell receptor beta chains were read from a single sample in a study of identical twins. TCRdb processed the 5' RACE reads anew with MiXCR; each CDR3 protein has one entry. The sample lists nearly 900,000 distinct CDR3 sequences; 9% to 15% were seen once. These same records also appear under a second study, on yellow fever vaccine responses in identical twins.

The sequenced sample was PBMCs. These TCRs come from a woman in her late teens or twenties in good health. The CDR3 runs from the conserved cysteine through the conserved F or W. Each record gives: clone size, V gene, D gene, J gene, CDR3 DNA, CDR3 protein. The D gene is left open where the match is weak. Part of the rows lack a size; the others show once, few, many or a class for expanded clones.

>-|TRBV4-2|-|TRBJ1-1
TGTGCCAGCAGCCACCCAACAGGGACCTCTGAAGCTTTCTTT
CASSHPTGTSEAFF
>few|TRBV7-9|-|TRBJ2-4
TGTGCCAGCAGCCCGGGGGTAGGGGACATTCAGTACTTC
CASSPGVGDIQYF
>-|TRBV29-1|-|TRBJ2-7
TGCAGCGTTGAAGATCATAGCCGTAGCTCCTACGAGCAGTACTTC
CSVEDHSRSSYEQYF
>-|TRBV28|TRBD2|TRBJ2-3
TGTGCCAGCCCCCCCAGGGTCGGTAGCGGGATCAGCACAGATACGCAGTATTTT
CASPPRVGSGISTDTQYF
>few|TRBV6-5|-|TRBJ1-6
TGTGCCAGCAGTTACCCAGGGGATAATTCACCCCTCCACTTT
CASSYPGDNSPLHF
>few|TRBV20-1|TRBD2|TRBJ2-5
TGCAGTGCTAGTTACTGGCTAGCGGGACAAGAGACCCAGTACTTC
CSASYWLAGQETQYF
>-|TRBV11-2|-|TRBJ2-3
TGTGCCAGCAGCTTAGTTAGCGCCACCAGCACAGATACGCAGTATTTT
CASSLVSATSTDTQYF
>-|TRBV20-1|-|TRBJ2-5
TGCAGTGCTAGGGGGGCCCCGTCCCCGGGGGGACAAGAGACCCAGTACTTC
CSARGAPSPGGQETQYF
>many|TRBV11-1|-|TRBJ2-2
TGTGCCAGCAGCTTAAGGGCGGGGCCAACCGGGGAGCTGTTTTTT
CASSLRAGPTGELFF
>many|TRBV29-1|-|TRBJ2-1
TGCAGCGTTGGATGGGGGGCGGGTGAGCAGTTCTTC
CSVGWGAGEQFF
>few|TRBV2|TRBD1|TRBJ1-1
TGTGCCAGCAGTGAAAGGAGGGGACAGAGGAACACTGAAGCTTTCTTT
CASSERRGQRNTEAFF
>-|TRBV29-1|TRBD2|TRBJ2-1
TGCAGCGCCCTTAGTCCTAGCGGGAATCGTTACCACAATGAGCAGTTCTTC
CSALSPSGNRYHNEQFF
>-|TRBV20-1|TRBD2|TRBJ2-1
TGCAGTGCTAGCGCACTAGCGGGAGTCGGAGGTGAGCAGTTCTTC
CSASALAGVGGEQFF
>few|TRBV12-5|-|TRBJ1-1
TGTGCTAGTGCTTCCAACCGGGGAGCTTTCTTT
CASASNRGAFF
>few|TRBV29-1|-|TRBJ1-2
TGCAGCGTTGTTAAGTGGGACGACTATGGCTACACCTTC
CSVVKWDDYGYTF
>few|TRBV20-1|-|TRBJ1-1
TGCAGTGCTAGTGGAGGGTCCTTCGAGGCTTTCTTT
CSASGGSFEAFF
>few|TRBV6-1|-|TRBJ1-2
TGTGCCAGCAGTGAAACCAGGGGCTTCTATCCCTATGGCTACACCTTC
CASSETRGFYPYGYTF
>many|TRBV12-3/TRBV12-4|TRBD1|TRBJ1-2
TGTGCCAGCAGTTTAAGGGACAGGGATCGCGGCTACACCTTC
CASSLRDRDRGYTF
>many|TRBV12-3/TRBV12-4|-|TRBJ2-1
TGTGCCAGCAGTGGGGGACCGTATTCCTACAATGAGCAGTTCTTC
CASSGGPYSYNEQFF
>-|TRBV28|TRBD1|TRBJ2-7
TGTGCCAGCAGTTTGGACAGGGCTTTGAGGGGGGAGCAGTACTTC
CASSLDRALRGEQYF
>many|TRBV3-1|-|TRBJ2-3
TGTGCCAGCAGCCCTGGAGGGCAGGGAACCGATACGCAGTATTTT
CASSPGGQGTDTQYF
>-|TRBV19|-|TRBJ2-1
TGTGCCAGTAGTATTCCCTCCTCTTACAATGAGCAGTTCTTC
CASSIPSSYNEQFF
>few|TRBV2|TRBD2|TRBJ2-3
TGTGCCAGCCCGGGACTAGCGAACACAGATACGCAGTATTTT
CASPGLANTDTQYF
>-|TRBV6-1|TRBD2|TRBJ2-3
TGTGCCAGCAGAACCAAGCGGGGAACTCGCACACAAAGAGATACGCAGTATTTT
CASRTKRGTRTQRDTQYF
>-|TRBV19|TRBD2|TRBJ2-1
TGTGCCAGTAGTATTTGGACTAGCGGAACTTACAATGAGCAGTTCTTC
CASSIWTSGTYNEQFF
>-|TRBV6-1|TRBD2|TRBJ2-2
TGTGCCAGCAGTGGTTCAGCGGGAGTGTACACCGGGGAGCTGTTTTTT
CASSGSAGVYTGELFF
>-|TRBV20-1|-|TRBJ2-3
TGCAGTGCTACGACAGCCACAGATACGCAGTATTTT
CSATTATDTQYF
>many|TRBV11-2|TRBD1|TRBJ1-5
TGTGCCAGCAACGAGGGACAGATCAATCAGCCCCAGCATTTT
CASNEGQINQPQHF
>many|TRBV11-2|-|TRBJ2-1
TGTGCCAGCAGCTTAGGAGGGGCCGGTGAGCAGTTCTTC
CASSLGGAGEQFF
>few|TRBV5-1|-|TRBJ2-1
TGCGCCAGCAGCTTGAGCGCGGAGTTCTCCTACAATGAGCAGTTCTTC
CASSLSAEFSYNEQFF
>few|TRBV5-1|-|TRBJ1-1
TGCGCCAGCAGCTTTCGGACGTCCTCAGACACTGAAGCTTTCTTT
CASSFRTSSDTEAFF
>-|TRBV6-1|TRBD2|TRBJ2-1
TGTGCCAGCAGTAATCTAGCGGGACAAACAAGGGATGAGCAGTTCTTC
CASSNLAGQTRDEQFF
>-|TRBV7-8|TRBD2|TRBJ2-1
TGTGCCAGCAGCTTAGTAGCGCGGGAGTCTTGGGTCGCAACCTACAATGAGCAGTTCTTC
CASSLVARESWVATYNEQFF
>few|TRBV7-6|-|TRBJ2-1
TGTGCCAGCAGCTACTTCGGACAAGCCAACAATGAGCAGTTCTTC
CASSYFGQANNEQFF
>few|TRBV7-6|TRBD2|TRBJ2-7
TGTGCCAGCAGCTTAGGGGACTACCGAACCTACGAGCAGTACTTC
CASSLGDYRTYEQYF
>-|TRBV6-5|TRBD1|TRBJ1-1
TGTGCCAGCAGTTACTCGGGGACAGGCCCCATGAACACTGAAGCTTTCTTT
CASSYSGTGPMNTEAFF
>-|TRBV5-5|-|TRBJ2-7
TGTGCCAGCAGCCCGTCCGGGCTACCCTACGAGCAGTACTTC
CASSPSGLPYEQYF
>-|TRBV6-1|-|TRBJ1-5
TGTGCCAGCAGTGAACACGGGGGTAATCAGCCCCAGCATTTT
CASSEHGGNQPQHF
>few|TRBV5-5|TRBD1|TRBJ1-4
TGTGCCAGCAGCTTGTGGGACAGGGGATCTAGTAATGAAAAACTGTTTTTT
CASSLWDRGSSNEKLFF
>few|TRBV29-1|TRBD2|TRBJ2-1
TGCAGCGTAAGAGCAACTAGCGGGGTCTACAATGAGCAGTTCTTC
CSVRATSGVYNEQFF
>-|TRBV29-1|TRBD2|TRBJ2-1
TGCAGCGTTCATAGCGGGGTTTCCTACAATGAGCAGTTCTTC
CSVHSGVSYNEQFF
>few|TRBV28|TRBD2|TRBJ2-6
TGTGCCAGCAGACAAACGGGGGGCTCTGGGGCCAACGTCCTGACTTTC
CASRQTGGSGANVLTF